The 13 T cell receptor beta chains reported below all come from one sample, sequenced in a study of beta chain features in type 1 diabetes. The authors reverse transcribed all of the isolated RNA, so sequencing captured expressed TCRB transcripts. Profiled with immunoSEQ multiplex PCR; TCRdb holds only in-frame clones, not every one. The sample contains about 270,000 clones, less than 15% of which appear only once. The sequenced material came from naive CD4+ T cells from blood. The origin of the receptors is a woman aged 40 to 50 in good health.

The V and J genes are TRBV9 and TRBJ2-5; 13 bases agree with TRBD2. J was trimmed by 4 bases and V by 3 bases; bases with no gene match: 6. The V gene's germline CDR1 is SGDLS and CDR2 YYNGEE. The CDR3 totals 16 residues. CDR3 nucleotides: TGTGCCAGCAGCGCCACACTAGCGGGGGGGCGAGAGACCCAGTACTTC. Its protein is CASSATLAGGRETQYF.

This clone was counted between two and nine times. This chain uses TRBV14 with TRBJ1-6; D unclear. V was shortened by 0 bases and J by 6 bases, with 15 bases between the two germline ends. This CDR3 has 17 residues. CDR1 SGHDN and CDR2 FVKESK come from the germline V gene. The CDR3: CASSQDRPNPLNSPLHF. For the CDR3, the DNA is TGTGCCAGCAGCCAAGATCGTCCGAACCCACTTAATTCACCCCTCCACTTT.

This clone turned up a few times. Within the sample, other DNA sequences also encode this same CDR3. V and J are TRBV7-9 and TRBJ2-7; D may be TRBD1 (6 bases). The CDR3 sequence is 14 residues long. Germline CDR1 reads SEHNR; CDR2 reads FQNEAQ (reference sequence). Trimming shortened V by 5 bases and J by 3 bases, and 14 bases separated the two germline ends. The chain's CDR3 is CASSLSQGSYEQYF. For the CDR3, the DNA is TGTGCCAGCAGCCTGTCACAGGGAAGCTACGAGCAGTACTTC.

The chain is built from TRBV6-1 and TRBJ1-2; the D gene is possibly TRBD1 (6 bases). Germline loops: CDR1 MNHNS, CDR2 SASEGT. The CDR3 has 11 residues. Trimming cost V 8 bases and J 6 bases, with 10 bases left between them. The CDR3 DNA reads TGTGCCAGCGGGGGCTTGGATGGCTACACCTTC. It encodes CASGGLDGYTF.

This clone showed up just a few times. CDR3 bases: TGTGCCAGCAGCACCGACAGGGAATGGCGCAATGAGCAGTTCTTC. This gives the protein CASSTDREWRNEQFF. The chain employs TRBV5-6 and TRBJ2-1; TRBD1 agrees at 7 bases. Germline-derived CDR1 and CDR2 are SGHDT and YYEEEE. This CDR3 spans 15 amino acids. V lost 4 bases to trimming and J lost 6 bases; unmatched junction nucleotides: 10.

This clone was seen a few times. The chain carries TRBV5-4 and TRBJ2-5, with a tentative D call TRBD2 (5 bases). CDR3 length: 12 residues. The V end lost 1 base, the J end lost 4 bases, and 5 bases lay between the germline ends. The germline V gene has CDR1 SGHNT and CDR2 YYREEE (reference sequence). The CDR3 protein is CASSLRGETQYF. CDR3 coding DNA: TGTGCCAGCAGCTTGCGGGGAGAGACCCAGTACTTC.

The chain uses TRBV28 and TRBJ1-2; TRBD1 matches at 8 bases. Germline V lookup: CDR1 MDHEN, CDR2 SYDVKM. The CDR3 runs to 15 residues. J gave up 6 bases and V 5 bases, and 11 bases lay outside the gene matches. The CDR3 reads CASSPGQGGENGYTF. CDR3 bases: TGTGCCAGCAGTCCCGGACAGGGAGGCGAAAATGGCTACACCTTC.

The J gene is TRBJ2-3, the V gene TRBV11-2, with 9 bases fitting TRBD2. This CDR3 is 16 amino acids long. J was trimmed by 2 bases and V by 2 bases; bases with no gene match: 5. Per germline, CDR1 SGHAT and CDR2 FQNNGV. CDR3 region: CASSLSQRGDTDTQYF. CDR3 nucleotide sequence: TGTGCCAGCAGCTTATCTCAGCGGGGGGACACAGATACGCAGTATTTT.

The sample holds a few counts of this clone. The chain joins TRBV18 to TRBJ2-7; 10 nucleotides line up with TRBD1. The CDR3 extends over 14 amino acids. Germline values: CDR1 KGHSH, CDR2 LQKENI. The trim removed 5 bases at V and 3 bases at J, leaving 4 bases unmatched. The CDR3 loop is CASSSGTGVYEQYF. The CDR3 nucleotides read TGTGCCAGCTCATCCGGGACAGGGGTCTACGAGCAGTACTTC.

In this sample, this clone turned up a few times. The gene calls are TRBV25-1 and TRBJ1-1; TRBD1 matches 7 bases. The trim removed 4 bases at V and 1 base at J, leaving 9 bases unmatched. Germline V gives CDR1 MGHDK, CDR2 SYGVNS. The CDR3 runs 16 residues. For the CDR3, the DNA is TGTGCCAGCAGTGTTCGACAGGGTCTGGGGAACACTGAAGCTTTCTTT. Protein sequence: CASSVRQGLGNTEAFF.

The rearrangement uses TRBV5-4 and TRBJ1-2; 8 positions agree with TRBD1. The CDR3 contains 14 residues. CDR1 and CDR2 (germline): SGHNT, YYREEE (reference sequence). The junction had 4 bases not matched to a gene; V was cut back by 4 bases and J by 2 bases. Here the CDR3 reads CASSPTGGNYGYTF. The CDR3, as DNA: TGTGCCAGCAGCCCCACAGGGGGGAACTATGGCTACACCTTC. The full variable domain, with the rest looked up from reference TRBV5-4 and TRBJ1-2, is ETGVTQSPTHLIKTRGQQVTLRCSSQSGHNTVSWYQQALGQGPQFIFQYYREEENGRGNFPPRFSGLQFPNYSSELNVNALELDDSALYLCASSPTGGNYGYTFGSGTRLTVV.

V is TRBV5-1 and J is TRBJ2-6; no definite D call. In germline, CDR1 is SGHRS, CDR2 YFSETQ. The CDR3 is 16 residues long. With 0 bases removed from V and 1 base from J, the gap between germline ends came to 8 bases. The DNA for the CDR3 is TGCGCCAGCAGCTTGGCCTCTATTTCTGGGGCCAACGTCCTGACTTTC. Translation: CASSLASISGANVLTF.

This clone has only a few counts. The chain has TRBV4-1 and TRBJ2-5; TRBD2 matches at 10 bases. The CDR3 extends over 15 amino acids. Germline CDR1 is MGHRA and CDR2 is YSYEKL. The junction had 5 bases not matched to a gene; V was cut back by 2 bases and J by 5 bases. The DNA of the CDR3 is TGCGCCAGCAGCCAAAGAGCGGGGGGGTTCGAGACCCAGTACTTC. As protein: CASSQRAGGFETQYF.